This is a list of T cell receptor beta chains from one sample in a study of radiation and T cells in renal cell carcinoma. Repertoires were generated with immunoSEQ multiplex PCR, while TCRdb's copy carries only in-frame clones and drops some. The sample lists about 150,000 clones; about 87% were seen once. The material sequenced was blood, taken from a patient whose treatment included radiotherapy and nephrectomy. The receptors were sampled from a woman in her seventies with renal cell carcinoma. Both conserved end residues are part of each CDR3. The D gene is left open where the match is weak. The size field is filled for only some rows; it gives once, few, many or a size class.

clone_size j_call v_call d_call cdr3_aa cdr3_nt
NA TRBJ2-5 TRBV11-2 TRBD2 CASSSGLAVRETQYF TGTGCCAGCAGCTCAGGACTAGCGGTTAGAGAGACCCAGTACTTC
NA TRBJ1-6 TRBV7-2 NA CASSLEVNNSPLHF TGTGCCAGCAGCTTAGAAGTTAATAATTCACCCCTCCACTTT
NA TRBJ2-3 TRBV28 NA CASSGGSTDTQYF TGTGCCAGCAGTGGGGGTAGCACAGATACGCAGTATTTT
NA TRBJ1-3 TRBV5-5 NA CASSLSSVSGNTIYF TGTGCCAGCAGCCTTTCTTCGGTTAGCGGAAACACCATATATTTT
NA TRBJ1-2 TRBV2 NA CASSETRSYTF TGTGCCAGCAGTGAAACTAGGAGCTACACCTTC
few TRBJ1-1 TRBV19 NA CASRKVGTPEAFF TGTGCCAGCCGTAAGGTGGGGACACCTGAAGCTTTCTTT
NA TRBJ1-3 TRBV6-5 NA CASGGQNLGGNTIYF TGTGCCAGCGGTGGGCAGAACCTAGGTGGAAACACCATATATTTT
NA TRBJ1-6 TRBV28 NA CASRGGGSPLHF TGTGCCAGCAGGGGTGGCGGTTCACCCCTCCACTTT
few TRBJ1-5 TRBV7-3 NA CASSLTGDQPQHF TGTGCCAGCAGCTTAACGGGGGATCAGCCCCAGCATTTT
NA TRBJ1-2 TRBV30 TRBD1 CAWGNYRGRAAGYTF TGTGCCTGGGGAAACTACAGGGGCCGCGCGGCCGGCTACACCTTC
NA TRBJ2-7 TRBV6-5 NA CASSLQGPSYEQYF TGTGCCAGCAGTCTTCAGGGGCCAAGTTACGAGCAGTACTTC
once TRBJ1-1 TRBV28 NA CASSFRGTEAFF TGTGCCAGCAGTTTCAGAGGGACTGAAGCTTTCTTT
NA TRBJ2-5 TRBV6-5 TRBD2 CASSPTWTSGETQYF TGTGCCAGCAGTCCTACCTGGACTAGTGGTGAGACCCAGTACTTC
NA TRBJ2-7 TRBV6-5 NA CASKRSSGFSEQYF TGTGCCAGCAAAAGATCGTCGGGTTTCTCCGAGCAGTACTTC
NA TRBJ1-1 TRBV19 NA CASIPRGGSNTEAFF TGTGCCAGTATCCCTCGAGGAGGATCGAACACTGAAGCTTTCTTT
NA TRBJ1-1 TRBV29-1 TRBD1 CSVWAGGGTEAFF TGCAGCGTTTGGGCAGGGGGAGGCACTGAAGCTTTCTTT
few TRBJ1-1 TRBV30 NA CAWSVGGSRTAFF TGTGCCTGGAGTGTGGGGGGGAGCCGCACAGCTTTCTTT
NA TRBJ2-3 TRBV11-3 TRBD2 CASSPGLGAMDTQYF TGTGCCAGCAGCCCGGGACTAGGGGCCATGGATACGCAGTATTTT
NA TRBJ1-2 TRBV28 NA CASSLYPRNGYTF TGTGCCAGCAGTTTATATCCGAGGAATGGCTACACCTTC
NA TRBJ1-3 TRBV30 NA CAWSQASSGNTIYF TGTGCCTGGAGTCAGGCTAGCTCTGGAAACACCATATATTTT
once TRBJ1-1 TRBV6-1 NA CASSGTWNTEAFF TGTGCCAGCAGTGGGACATGGAACACTGAAGCTTTCTTT
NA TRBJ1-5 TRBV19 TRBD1 CASRNRGTGNQPQHF TGTGCCAGTAGAAACAGGGGGACTGGCAATCAGCCCCAGCATTTT
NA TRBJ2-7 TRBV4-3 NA CASSQDRPGLNEQYF TGCGCCAGCAGCCAAGATCGCCCGGGCTTGAACGAGCAGTACTTC
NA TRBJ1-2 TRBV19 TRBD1 CASSTRGLGYTF TGTGCTAGTAGTACGAGGGGGCTGGGCTACACCTTC
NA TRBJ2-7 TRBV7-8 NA CASSLGASTYEQYF TGTGCCAGCAGCTTAGGGGCCAGTACCTACGAGCAGTACTTC
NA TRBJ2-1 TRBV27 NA CASWQGGTYNEQFF TGTGCCAGCTGGCAGGGGGGGACCTACAATGAGCAGTTCTTC
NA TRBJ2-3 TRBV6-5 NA CASSYDAGARTDTQYF TGTGCCAGCAGTTACGACGCGGGGGCACGCACAGATACGCAGTATTTT
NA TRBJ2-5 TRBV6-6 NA CASSYRGPAETQYF TGTGCCAGCAGTTACCGTGGGCCAGCGGAGACCCAGTACTTC
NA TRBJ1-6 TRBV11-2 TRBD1 CASSFQGDRWSPLHF TGTGCCAGCAGCTTCCAGGGGGACCGATGGTCACCCCTCCACTTT
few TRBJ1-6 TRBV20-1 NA CSASRGTF TGCAGTGCTAGTCGAGGCACGTTT
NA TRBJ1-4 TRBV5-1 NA CASSLFGEKLFF TGCGCCAGCAGCTTATTCGGGGAAAAACTGTTTTTT
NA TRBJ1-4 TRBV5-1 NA CASSVGTINEKLFF TGCGCCAGCAGCGTCGGGACAATTAATGAAAAACTGTTTTTT
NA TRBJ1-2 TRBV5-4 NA CASSYGGPLNYGYTF TGTGCCAGCAGCTACGGGGGGCCGCTTAACTATGGCTACACCTTC
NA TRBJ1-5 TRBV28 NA CASSLAVSNQPQHF TGTGCCAGCAGCCTAGCGGTTAGCAATCAGCCCCAGCATTTT
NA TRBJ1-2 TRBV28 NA CASKTNYGYTF TGTGCCAGCAAAACAAACTATGGCTACACCTTC
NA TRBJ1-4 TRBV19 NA CASSIEGTINEKLFF TGTGCCAGTAGTATCGAGGGTACGATTAATGAAAAACTGTTTTTT
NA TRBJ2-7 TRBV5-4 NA CASSLEGRPSSYEQYF TGTGCCAGCAGCTTGGAAGGACGGCCCAGCTCCTACGAGCAGTACTTC
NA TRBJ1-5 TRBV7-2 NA CASSPSGPLEPQHF TGTGCCAGCAGCCCTTCGGGACCCCTAGAGCCCCAGCATTTT
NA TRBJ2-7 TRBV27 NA CASSSSQAGSYEQYF TGTGCCAGCAGTTCTAGCCAGGCCGGCTCCTACGAGCAGTACTTC
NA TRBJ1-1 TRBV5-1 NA CASSLGYTEAFF TGCGCCAGCAGCTTGGGGTACACTGAAGCTTTCTTT
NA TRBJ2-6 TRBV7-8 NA CASSFSTSWTANVLTF TGTGCCAGCAGCTTTTCCACTTCCTGGACGGCCAACGTCCTGACTTTC
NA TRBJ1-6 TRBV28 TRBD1 CASSSGTANSPLHF TGTGCCAGCAGTTCCGGGACAGCAAATTCACCCCTCCACTTT
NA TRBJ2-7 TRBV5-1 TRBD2 CASSHIPKRLAGDISYEQYF TGCGCCAGCAGCCATATCCCAAAACGACTAGCGGGGGACATCTCCTACGAGCAGTACTTC
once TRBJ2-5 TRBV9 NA CASSVDGQETQYF TGTGCCAGCAGCGTTGACGGACAAGAGACCCAGTACTTC
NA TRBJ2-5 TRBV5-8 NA CASSLRQAQYF TGTGCCAGCAGCTTGCGACAGGCCCAGTACTTC
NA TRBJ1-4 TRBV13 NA CASSLGGPASTNEKLFF TGTGCCAGCAGCTTAGGAGGGCCTGCCTCAACTAATGAAAAACTGTTTTTT
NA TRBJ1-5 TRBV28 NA CASSKTSQPQHF TGTGCCAGCAGTAAGACAAGTCAGCCCCAGCATTTT
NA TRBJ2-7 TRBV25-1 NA CASSEFGSSYEQYF TGTGCCAGCAGTGAATTCGGCAGCTCCTACGAGCAGTACTTC
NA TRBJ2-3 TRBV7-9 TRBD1 CASSPRDRATDTQYF TGTGCCAGCAGCCCCCGGGACAGGGCGACAGATACGCAGTATTTT
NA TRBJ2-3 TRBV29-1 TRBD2 CSVVAGGLTDTQYF TGCAGCGTCGTAGCGGGGGGCTTAACAGATACGCAGTATTTT
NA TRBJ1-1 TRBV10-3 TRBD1 CAISRGVDTEAFF TGTGCCATCAGCAGGGGGGTTGACACTGAAGCTTTCTTT
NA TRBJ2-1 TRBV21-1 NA CASSKRTGHNEQFF TGTGCCAGCAGCAAGCGTACCGGCCACAATGAGCAGTTCTTC
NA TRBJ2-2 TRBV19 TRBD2 CASGSSGGAGTGELFF TGTGCCAGCGGGAGTAGCGGGGGGGCCGGTACCGGGGAGCTGTTTTTT
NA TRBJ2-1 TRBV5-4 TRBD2 CASSLEVWLAGDNEQFF TGTGCCAGCAGCTTGGAGGTTTGGCTAGCGGGGGACAATGAGCAGTTCTTC
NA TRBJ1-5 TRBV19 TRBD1 CASSIPGGSQPQHF TGTGCCAGTAGTATCCCAGGGGGCAGTCAGCCCCAGCATTTT